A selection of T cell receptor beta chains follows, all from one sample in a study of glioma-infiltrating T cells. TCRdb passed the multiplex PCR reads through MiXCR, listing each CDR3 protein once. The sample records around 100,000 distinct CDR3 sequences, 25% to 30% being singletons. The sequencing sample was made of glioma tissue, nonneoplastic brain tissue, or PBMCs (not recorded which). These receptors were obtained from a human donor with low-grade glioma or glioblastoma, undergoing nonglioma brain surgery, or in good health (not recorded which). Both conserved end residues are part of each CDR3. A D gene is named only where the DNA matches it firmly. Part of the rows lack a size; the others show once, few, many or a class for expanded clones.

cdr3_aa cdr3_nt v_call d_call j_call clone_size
CASSGTGEMGTDTQYF TGTGCCAGCAGTGGCACAGGGGAAATGGGCACAGATACGCAGTATTTT TRBV14 TRBD1 TRBJ2-3 many
CASRNQNYEQYF TGTGCCAGCAGAAATCAGAACTACGAACAGTACTTC TRBV5-6 . TRBJ2-7 .
CASSPPTLETQYF TGTGCCAGCTCACCACCGACGTTGGAGACCCAGTACTTC TRBV18 . TRBJ2-5 few
CASSLGNSYSEKLFF TGTGCCAGCAGCTTAGGAAACAGCTATTCTGAAAAACTGTTTTTT TRBV7-2 . TRBJ1-4 many
CASSLDTYTNTEAFF TGCGCCAGCAGCTTGGACACATATACGAACACTGAAGCTTTCTTT TRBV5-1 . TRBJ1-1 many
CSASVGGMTQYF TGCAGTGCTAGCGTAGGGGGTATGACCCAGTACTTC TRBV20-1 . TRBJ2-5 .
CASSLGRGLAEKLFF TGTGCCAGCAGTTTGGGACGAGGACTGGCGGAAAAACTGTTTTTT TRBV28 . TRBJ1-4 few
CASSRGAQETQYF TGTGCCAGCAGCAGGGGGGCCCAAGAGACCCAGTACTTC TRBV6-1 . TRBJ2-5 many
CASSYFYYEQYF TGTGCCAGCAGTTACTTCTATTACGAGCAGTACTTC TRBV6-2/TRBV6-3 . TRBJ2-7 medium-sized
CASSMAPGRRDQPQHF TGTGCCAGTAGTATGGCCCCGGGACGGCGGGATCAGCCCCAGCATTTT TRBV19 . TRBJ1-5 many
CASSLSQDNSPLHF TGTGCCAGCAGCCTCAGCCAGGATAATTCACCCCTCCACTTT TRBV6-1 . TRBJ1-6 many
CASSFSTNRRNTEAFF TGTGCCAGCAGTTTCTCCACAAACAGGAGGAACACTGAAGCTTTCTTT TRBV27 . TRBJ1-1 many
CASSQQTGGHEQFF TGTGCCAGCAGCCAACAGACAGGGGGCCATGAGCAGTTCTTC TRBV4-2 TRBD1 TRBJ2-1 .
CASSQESVTYGYTF TGTGCCAGCAGCCAAGAGTCGGTGACCTATGGCTACACCTTC TRBV3-1 . TRBJ1-2 few
CASSSGRINNEQFF TGTGCCAGCAGTTCGGGACGCATTAACAATGAGCAGTTCTTC TRBV12-3/TRBV12-4 . TRBJ2-1 few
CASSSRASQPQHF TGTGCCAGCAGCTCCCGGGCCAGTCAGCCCCAGCATTTT TRBV7-8 . TRBJ1-5 many
CSAKTLGGDTDTQYF TGCAGTGCCAAAACCTTAGGCGGGGATACAGATACGCAGTATTTT TRBV20-1 . TRBJ2-3 many
CASSQQGLSGNTIYF TGTGCCAGCAGTCAACAGGGTTTATCAGGAAACACCATATATTTT TRBV12-3/TRBV12-4 . TRBJ1-3 .
CASTLEGGGPGNIQYF TGTGCCAGCACCCTAGAAGGCGGGGGACCAGGGAACATTCAGTACTTC TRBV12-3/TRBV12-4 TRBD2 TRBJ2-4 .
CASSQGGTGIVRSYGYTF TGCGCCAGCAGCCAAGGTGGGACAGGGATCGTTAGGTCCTATGGCTACACCTTC TRBV4-1 TRBD1 TRBJ1-2 few
CASSQNRLVTDTQYF TGCGCCAGCAGCCAGAATAGATTAGTTACAGATACGCAGTATTTT TRBV4-1 . TRBJ2-3 few
CASSLAYRTDTQYF TGTGCCAGCAGCTTGGCGTACCGCACAGATACGCAGTATTTT TRBV11-3 . TRBJ2-3 .
CASSYRDRGTDTQYF TGTGCCAGCAGCTATCGGGACAGGGGCACAGATACGCAGTATTTT TRBV7-2 TRBD1 TRBJ2-3 many
CAISSGGALSTDTQYF TGTGCCATCAGTAGCGGGGGGGCCCTGAGCACAGATACGCAGTATTTT TRBV6-1 TRBD2 TRBJ2-3 .
CSARVGYTEAFF TGCAGTGCTAGAGTAGGGTACACTGAAGCTTTCTTT TRBV20-1 . TRBJ1-1 many
CASRQGGGGAGGYTF TGTGCCAGCAGGCAGGGGGGAGGGGGCGCAGGTGGCTACACCTTC TRBV7-2 TRBD1 TRBJ1-2 many
CSAFGGPENIQYF TGCAGTGCTTTCGGGGGGCCCGAAAACATTCAGTACTTC TRBV20-1 . TRBJ2-4 many
CASSQGAGGQETQYF TGCGCCAGCAGCCAAGGCGCGGGGGGGCAAGAGACCCAGTACTTC TRBV4-3 TRBD2 TRBJ2-5 .
CASSAGGRLTDTQYF TGTGCCAGCAGCGCCGGAGGCCGGCTCACAGATACGCAGTATTTT TRBV12-3/TRBV12-4 . TRBJ2-3 few